The subject of this entry is one T cell receptor beta chain. Germline CDR1 reads KGHDR; CDR2 reads SFDVKD. Trimming took 4 bases from V and 3 from J; bases not matched to a gene: 4. CDR3 size: 15 residues. This entry comes from a study of blood T cell repertoires in COVID-19. Looking at the study overall: The United States, Italy and Spain provided the acute and convalescent COVID-19 samples. PBMCs, B-cell-depleted T cells, or T cells provided the cDNA or gDNA that made up the material.

Authors' data handling: Estimates of nucleated cell counts were drawn from the amplification of reference gene primers. Assay used: immunoSEQ multiplex PCR; TCRdb lists only in-frame clones, some missing. V, J and clone size are those of that table, while D and trimming were read from the DNA. The data contain about 21,000 clones, more than 85% of them singletons. The chain couples TRBV24-1 to TRBJ2-2, with 7 bases matching TRBD1. This clonotype was sampled from a man between 65 and 85 years old with acute or convalescent COVID-19. The sequenced sample consisted of peripheral blood. CDR3: CATSEGDSHTGELFF. The CDR3 DNA reads TGTGCCACCAGTGAAGGGGACAGCCACACCGGGGAGCTGTTTTTT.